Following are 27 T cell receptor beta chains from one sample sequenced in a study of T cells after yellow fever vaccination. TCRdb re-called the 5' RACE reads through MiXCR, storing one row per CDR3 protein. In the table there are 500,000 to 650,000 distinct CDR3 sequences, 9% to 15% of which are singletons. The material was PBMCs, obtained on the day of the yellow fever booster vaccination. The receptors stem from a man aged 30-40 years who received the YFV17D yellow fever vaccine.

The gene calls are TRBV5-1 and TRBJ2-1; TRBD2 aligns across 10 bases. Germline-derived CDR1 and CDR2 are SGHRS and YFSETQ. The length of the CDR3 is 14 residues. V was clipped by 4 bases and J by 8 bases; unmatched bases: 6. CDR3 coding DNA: TGCGCCAGCAGCACAGGACTAGCGGCCGATGAGCAGTTCTTC. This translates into CASSTGLAADEQFF.

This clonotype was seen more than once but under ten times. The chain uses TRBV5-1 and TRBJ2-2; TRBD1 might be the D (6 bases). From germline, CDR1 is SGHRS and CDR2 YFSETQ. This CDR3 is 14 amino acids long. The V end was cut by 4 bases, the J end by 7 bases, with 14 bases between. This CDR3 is CASSTQGLVGELFF. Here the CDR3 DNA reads TGCGCCAGCAGCACCCAGGGGTTGGTCGGGGAGCTGTTTTTT. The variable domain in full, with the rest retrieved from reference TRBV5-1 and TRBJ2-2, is KAGVTQTPRYLIKTRGQQVTLSCSPISGHRSVSWYQQTPGQGLQFLFEYFSETQRNKGNFPGRFSGRQFSNSRSEMNVSTLELGDSALYLCASSTQGLVGELFFGEGSRLTVL.

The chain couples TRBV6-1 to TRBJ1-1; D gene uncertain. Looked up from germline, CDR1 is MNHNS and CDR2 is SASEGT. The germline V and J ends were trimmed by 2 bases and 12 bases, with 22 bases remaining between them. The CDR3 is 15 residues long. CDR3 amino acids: CASSEIGSGPARTFF. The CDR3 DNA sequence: TGTGCCAGCAGTGAAATCGGTAGTGGGCCAGCCCGAACTTTCTTT.

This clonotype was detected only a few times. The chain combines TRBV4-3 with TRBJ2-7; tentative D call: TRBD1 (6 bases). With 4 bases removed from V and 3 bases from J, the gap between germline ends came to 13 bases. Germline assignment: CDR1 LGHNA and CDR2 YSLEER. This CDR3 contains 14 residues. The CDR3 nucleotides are TGCGCCAGCAGCCCCTTCAGGGGAAGCTACGAGCAGTACTTC. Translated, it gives CASSPFRGSYEQYF.

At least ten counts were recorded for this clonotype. The CDR3 nucleotides are TGTGCCAGCAGTTTACAGGCGGGAGCCCTGCTTGAGCAGTTCTTC. It codes for CASSLQAGALLEQFF. The genes are TRBV12-3 or TRBV12-4 and TRBJ2-1, with 7 bases identical to TRBD2. Germline trimming cut 2 bases from V and 9 bases from J; bases unmatched to any gene: 10. The CDR3 sequence is 15 residues long.

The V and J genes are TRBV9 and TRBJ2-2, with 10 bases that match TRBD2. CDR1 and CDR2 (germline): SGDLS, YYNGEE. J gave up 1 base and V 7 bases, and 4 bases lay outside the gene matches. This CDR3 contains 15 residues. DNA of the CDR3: TGTGCCAGCGGAAAGCGGGAGGGGAACACCGGGGAGCTGTTTTTT. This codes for CASGKREGNTGELFF.

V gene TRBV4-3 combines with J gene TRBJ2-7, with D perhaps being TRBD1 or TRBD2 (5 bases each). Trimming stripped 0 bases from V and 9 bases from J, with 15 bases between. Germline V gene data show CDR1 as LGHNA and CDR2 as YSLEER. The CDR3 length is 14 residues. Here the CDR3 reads CASSQDREWGWQYF. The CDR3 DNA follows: TGCGCCAGCAGCCAAGACAGAGAGTGGGGGTGGCAGTACTTC.

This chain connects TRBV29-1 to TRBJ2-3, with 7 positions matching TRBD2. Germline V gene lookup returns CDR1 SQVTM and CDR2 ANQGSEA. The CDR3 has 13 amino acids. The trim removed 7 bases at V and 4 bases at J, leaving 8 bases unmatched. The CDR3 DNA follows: TGCAGCGGAGAACAGGCGGGGGCAGATACGCAGTATTTT. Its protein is CSGEQAGADTQYF.

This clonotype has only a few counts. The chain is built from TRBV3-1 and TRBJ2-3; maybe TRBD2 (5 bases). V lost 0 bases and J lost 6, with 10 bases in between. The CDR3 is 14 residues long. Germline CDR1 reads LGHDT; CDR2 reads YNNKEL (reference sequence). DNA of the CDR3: TGTGCCAGCAGCCAAGAGGGGAGCCTCGATACGCAGTATTTT. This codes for CASSQEGSLDTQYF.

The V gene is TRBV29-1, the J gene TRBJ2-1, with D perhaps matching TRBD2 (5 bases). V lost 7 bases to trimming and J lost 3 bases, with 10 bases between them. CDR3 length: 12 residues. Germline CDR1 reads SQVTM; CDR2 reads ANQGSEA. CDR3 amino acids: CSGRGSYNEQFF. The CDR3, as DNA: TGCAGCGGCCGGGGAAGCTACAATGAGCAGTTCTTC.

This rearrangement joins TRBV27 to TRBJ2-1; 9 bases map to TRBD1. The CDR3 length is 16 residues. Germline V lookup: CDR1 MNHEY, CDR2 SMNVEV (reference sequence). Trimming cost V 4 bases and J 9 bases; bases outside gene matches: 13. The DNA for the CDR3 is TGTGCCAGCAGTTCGTCCGACAGGGGGACTTGGGGTGAGCAGTTCTTC. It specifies CASSSSDRGTWGEQFF.

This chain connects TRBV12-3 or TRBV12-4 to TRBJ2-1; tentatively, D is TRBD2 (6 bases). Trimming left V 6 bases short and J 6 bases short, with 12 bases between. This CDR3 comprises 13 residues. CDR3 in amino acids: CASSPGSFNEQFF. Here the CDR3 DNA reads TGTGCCAGCAGCCCCGGGAGTTTCAATGAGCAGTTCTTC.

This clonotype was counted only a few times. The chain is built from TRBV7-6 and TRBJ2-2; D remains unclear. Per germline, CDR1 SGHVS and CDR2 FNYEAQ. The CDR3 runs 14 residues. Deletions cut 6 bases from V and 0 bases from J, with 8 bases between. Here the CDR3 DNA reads TGTGCCAGCAGTGGCACGACGAACACCGGGGAGCTGTTTTTT. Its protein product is CASSGTTNTGELFF.

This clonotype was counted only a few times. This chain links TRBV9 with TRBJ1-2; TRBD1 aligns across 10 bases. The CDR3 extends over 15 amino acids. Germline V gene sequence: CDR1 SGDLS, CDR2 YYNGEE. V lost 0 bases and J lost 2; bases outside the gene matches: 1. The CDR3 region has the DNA TGTGCCAGCAGCGTAGGACAGGGGGCAAACTATGGCTACACCTTC. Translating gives CASSVGQGANYGYTF.

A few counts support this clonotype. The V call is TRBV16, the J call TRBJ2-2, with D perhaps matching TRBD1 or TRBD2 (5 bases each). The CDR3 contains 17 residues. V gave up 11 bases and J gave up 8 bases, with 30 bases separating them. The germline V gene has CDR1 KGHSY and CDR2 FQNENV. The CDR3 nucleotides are TGTGCCGGCCCGGGACCCCCCCAACCTCTTGGTCCAGGGGAGCTGTTTTTT. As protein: CAGPGPPQPLGPGELFF.

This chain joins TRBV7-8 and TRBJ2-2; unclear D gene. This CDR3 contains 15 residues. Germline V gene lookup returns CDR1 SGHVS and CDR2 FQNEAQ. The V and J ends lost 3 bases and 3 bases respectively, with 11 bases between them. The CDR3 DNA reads TGTGCCAGCAGCTTGATCGAGCTGTACACCGGGGAGCTGTTTTTT. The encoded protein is CASSLIELYTGELFF.

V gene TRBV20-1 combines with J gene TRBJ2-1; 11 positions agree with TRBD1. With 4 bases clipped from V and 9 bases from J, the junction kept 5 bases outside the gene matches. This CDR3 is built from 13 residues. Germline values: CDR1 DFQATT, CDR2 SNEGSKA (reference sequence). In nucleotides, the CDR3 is TGCAGTGCTAAAGGACAGGGGGCGGGTGAGCAGTTCTTC. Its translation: CSAKGQGAGEQFF.

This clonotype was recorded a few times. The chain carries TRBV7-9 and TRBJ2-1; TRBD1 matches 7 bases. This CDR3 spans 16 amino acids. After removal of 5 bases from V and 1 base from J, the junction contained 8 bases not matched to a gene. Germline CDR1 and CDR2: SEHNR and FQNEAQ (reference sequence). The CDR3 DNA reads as TGTGCCAGCAGCGGACACACAGGGGCGTCCTACAATGAGCAGTTCTTC. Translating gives CASSGHTGASYNEQFF.

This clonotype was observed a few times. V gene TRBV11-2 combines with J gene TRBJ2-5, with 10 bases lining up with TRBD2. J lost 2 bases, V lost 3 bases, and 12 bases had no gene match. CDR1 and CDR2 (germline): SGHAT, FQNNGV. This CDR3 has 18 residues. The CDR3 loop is CASSFTLAGVGVQETQYF. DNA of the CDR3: TGTGCCAGCAGCTTCACTCTAGCGGGGGTAGGGGTTCAAGAGACCCAGTACTTC.

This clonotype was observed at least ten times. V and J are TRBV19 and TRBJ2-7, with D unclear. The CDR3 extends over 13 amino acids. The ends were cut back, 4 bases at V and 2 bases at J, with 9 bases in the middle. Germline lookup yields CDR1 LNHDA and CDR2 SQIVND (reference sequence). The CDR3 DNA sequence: TGTGCCAGTAGTACGGGCCCGACCTACGAGCAGTACTTC. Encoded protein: CASSTGPTYEQYF. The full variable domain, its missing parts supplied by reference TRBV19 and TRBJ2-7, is DGGITQSPKYLFRKEGQNVTLSCEQNLNHDAMYWYRQDPGQGLRLIYYSQIVNDFQKGDIAEGYSVSREKKESFPLTVTSAQKNPTAFYLCASSTGPTYEQYFGPGTRLTVT.

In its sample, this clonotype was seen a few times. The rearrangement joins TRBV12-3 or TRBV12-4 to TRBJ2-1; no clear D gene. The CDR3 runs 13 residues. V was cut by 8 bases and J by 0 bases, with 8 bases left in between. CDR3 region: CASSAYSYNEQFF. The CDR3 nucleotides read TGTGCCAGCTCTGCATACTCCTACAATGAGCAGTTCTTC.

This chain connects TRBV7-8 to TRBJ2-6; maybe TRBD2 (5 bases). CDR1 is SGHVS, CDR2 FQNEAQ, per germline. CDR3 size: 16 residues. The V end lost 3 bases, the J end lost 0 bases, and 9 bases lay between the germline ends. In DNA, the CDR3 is TGTGCCAGCAGCTTCCAGAGGGCCTCTGGGGCCAACGTCCTGACTTTC. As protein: CASSFQRASGANVLTF.

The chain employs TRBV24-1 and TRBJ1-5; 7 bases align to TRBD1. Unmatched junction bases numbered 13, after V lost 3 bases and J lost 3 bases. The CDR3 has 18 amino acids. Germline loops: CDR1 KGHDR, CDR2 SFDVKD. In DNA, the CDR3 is TGTGCCACCAGTGATACCTGGTCCCGGGACAGTAACAATCAGCCCCAGCATTTT. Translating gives CATSDTWSRDSNNQPQHF.

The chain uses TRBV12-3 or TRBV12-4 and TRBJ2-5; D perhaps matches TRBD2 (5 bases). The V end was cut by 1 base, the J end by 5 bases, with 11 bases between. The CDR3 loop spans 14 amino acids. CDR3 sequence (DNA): TGTGCCAGCAGTTTAGGAGGGCCTGATGAGACCCAGTACTTC. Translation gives CASSLGGPDETQYF.

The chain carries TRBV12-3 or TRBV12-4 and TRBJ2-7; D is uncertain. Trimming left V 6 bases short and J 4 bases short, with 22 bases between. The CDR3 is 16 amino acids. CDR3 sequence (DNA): TGTGCCAGCAGACCGGATAAGGGTTCCTTCACTTACGAGCAGTACTTC. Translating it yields CASRPDKGSFTYEQYF.

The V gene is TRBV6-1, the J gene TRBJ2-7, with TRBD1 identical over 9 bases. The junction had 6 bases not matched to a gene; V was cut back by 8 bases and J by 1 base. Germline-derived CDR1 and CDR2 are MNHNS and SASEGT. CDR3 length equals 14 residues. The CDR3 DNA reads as TGTGCCAGCTTCAAGGGACAGGGTTCCTACGAGCAGTACTTC. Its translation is CASFKGQGSYEQYF.

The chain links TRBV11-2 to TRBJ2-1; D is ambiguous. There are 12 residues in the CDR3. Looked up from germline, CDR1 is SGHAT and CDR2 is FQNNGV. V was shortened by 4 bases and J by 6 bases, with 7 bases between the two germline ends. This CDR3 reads CASSYFANEQFF. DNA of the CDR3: TGTGCCAGCAGCTACTTCGCCAATGAGCAGTTCTTC.